The 3 T cell receptor beta chains reported below all come from one sample, sequenced in a study of molecular identifiers for immune sequencing clone quantification. TCRdb processed the PCR reads anew with MiXCR; each CDR3 protein has one entry. The data hold 85,000 to 130,000 distinct CDR3 sequences, with roughly a third observed a single time. Sequenced: naive CD8+ T cells from blood, with Jurkat cell RNA spiked in. The subset denotes: FACS-sorted CD8+CD4-CCR7+CD45RA+ naive T cells. Receptors originate from a human donor in good health. Some libraries in this study had Jurkat cell RNA spiked in.

On this clonotype itself: A much larger clone sits a single nucleotide away, making a read error possible. V usage is TRBV2 and J usage is TRBJ1-5, with a weak D call TRBD1 (5 bases). This CDR3 has 13 amino acids. Germline CDR1 is SNHLY and CDR2 is FYNNEI. V lost 4 bases to trimming and J lost 8 bases, with 12 bases between them. The chain's CDR3 is CASSAGAWEPQHF. Written as DNA, the CDR3 is TGTGCCAGCAGTGCCGGGGCCTGGGAGCCCCAGCATTTT.

The rearrangement links TRBV5-6 to TRBJ2-4; D ambiguous. V shed 4 bases and J shed 11 bases, with 19 bases lying between them. Germline V lookup: CDR1 SGHDT, CDR2 YYEEEE. This CDR3 spans 14 amino acids. The CDR3 loop reads CASSPDMTPGVQYF. The DNA for the CDR3 is TGTGCCAGCAGCCCGGATATGACTCCGGGCGTTCAGTACTTC.

This clonotype was observed a handful of times. The chain uses TRBV10-1 and TRBJ2-7, with 9 nucleotides matching TRBD2. The ends lost 4 bases at V and 2 bases at J; junction bases unmatched: 3. The CDR3 is 14 residues long. Looked up from germline, CDR1 is WNHNN and CDR2 is SYGVQD (reference sequence). The CDR3 sequence is CASSVAGEAYEQYF. CDR3 nucleotides: TGCGCCAGCAGTGTAGCGGGAGAGGCCTACGAGCAGTACTTC.